One sample yielded the 8 T cell receptor beta chains listed below, sequenced in a study of T cell clones after liver transplantation. Sequencing used immunoSEQ multiplex PCR; TCRdb keeps in-frame clones, though not all of them. The sample contains 85,000 to 130,000 clones, roughly 80% of which appear only once. The specimen comprised CD4+ T cells from blood, sampled before liver transplant. Every receptor here comes from a human donor who received a liver transplant.

The genes are TRBV5-1 and TRBJ1-6, with 8 positions matching TRBD1. Germline CDR1 and CDR2: SGHRS and YFSETQ. The length of the CDR3 is 19 residues. With 0 bases clipped from V and 9 bases from J, the junction kept 17 bases outside the gene matches. This CDR3 is CASSLVPGGSDGLSSPLHF. CDR3 DNA: TGCGCCAGCAGCTTGGTACCAGGGGGCTCGGACGGGTTAAGTTCACCCCTCCACTTT.

The rearrangement joins TRBV11-1 to TRBJ2-7, with 7 bases lining up with TRBD2. The CDR3 loop spans 13 amino acids. The germline gives CDR1 SGHAT, CDR2 FQDESV (reference sequence). The trim removed 4 bases at V and 4 bases at J, leaving 4 bases unmatched. CDR3 sequence (DNA): TGTGCCAGCAGCTCCCGACTAGCATACGAGCAGTACTTC. This sequence encodes CASSSRLAYEQYF.

This clone was observed a few times. V usage is TRBV29-1 and J usage is TRBJ2-7; tentative D call: TRBD1 (6 bases). CDR3 length: 12 amino acids. V dropped 5 bases and J dropped 5 bases, with 13 bases sitting between them. CDR1 is SQVTM and CDR2 is ANQGSEA in the germline V gene. CDR3 sequence reads: CSVKQGVDEQYF. The CDR3 coding sequence is TGCAGCGTTAAACAGGGAGTAGACGAGCAGTACTTC.

This chain links TRBV5-4 with TRBJ2-3, with D hard to call. Trimming removed 0 bases at V and 4 bases at J, with 9 bases between. Looked up from germline, CDR1 is SGHNT and CDR2 is YYREEE (reference sequence). The CDR3 consists of 14 residues. The CDR3: CASSLEGGADTQYF. CDR3 nucleotides: TGTGCCAGCAGCTTGGAAGGTGGGGCAGATACGCAGTATTTT.

The rearrangement joins TRBV19 to TRBJ2-5; maybe TRBD1 (5 bases). Germline V gene data show CDR1 as LNHDA and CDR2 as SQIVND (reference sequence). This CDR3 spans 13 amino acids. V lost 10 bases to trimming and J lost 3 bases, with 15 bases between them. The CDR3 reads CATQVRGKETQYF. CDR3 in DNA: TGTGCCACTCAAGTTAGGGGTAAAGAGACCCAGTACTTC.

V and J are TRBV19 and TRBJ1-1; possibly TRBD1 for D (6 bases). CDR1 and CDR2 from the germline V gene are LNHDA and SQIVND (reference sequence). CDR3 size: 12 residues. Trimming took off 8 bases at V and 4 bases at J, with 11 bases between the two ends. The CDR3 sequence: CASEQGGTEAFF. Written as DNA, the CDR3 is TGTGCCAGTGAACAGGGAGGCACTGAAGCTTTCTTT.

This sequence joins TRBV5-6 and TRBJ2-1, with TRBD1 matching over 9 bases. From germline, CDR1 is SGHDT and CDR2 YYEEEE. The CDR3 is 15 amino acids. After removal of 3 bases from V and 3 bases from J, the junction contained 4 bases not matched to a gene. This CDR3 is CASSYDRGIYNEQFF. DNA for the CDR3: TGTGCCAGCAGCTACGACAGGGGGATCTACAATGAGCAGTTCTTC.

DNA for the CDR3: TGTGCCAGCAGCTTAGTAGTAGGGAATGAAAAACTGTTTTTT. This codes for CASSLVVGNEKLFF. V usage is TRBV11-2 and J usage is TRBJ1-4; no definite D call. With 1 base removed from V and 5 bases from J, the gap between germline ends came to 8 bases. Per the germline V gene, CDR1 is SGHAT and CDR2 is FQNNGV. The CDR3 runs 14 residues.